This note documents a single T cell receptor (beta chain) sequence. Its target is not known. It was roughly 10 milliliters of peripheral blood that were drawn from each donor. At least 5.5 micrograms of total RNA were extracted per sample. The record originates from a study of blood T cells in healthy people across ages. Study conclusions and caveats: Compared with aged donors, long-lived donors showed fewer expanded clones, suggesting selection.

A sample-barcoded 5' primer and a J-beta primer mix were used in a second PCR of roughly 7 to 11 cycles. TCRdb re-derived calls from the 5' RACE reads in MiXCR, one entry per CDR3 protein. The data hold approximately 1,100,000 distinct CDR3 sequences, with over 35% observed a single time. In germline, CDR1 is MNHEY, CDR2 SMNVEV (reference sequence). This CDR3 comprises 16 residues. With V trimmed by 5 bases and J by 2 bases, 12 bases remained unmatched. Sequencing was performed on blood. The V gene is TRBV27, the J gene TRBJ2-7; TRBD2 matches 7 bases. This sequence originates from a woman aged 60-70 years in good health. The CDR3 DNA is TGTGCCAGCAGTGAATTAACCGGGACTAACCCCTACGAGCAGTACTTC. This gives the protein CASSELTGTNPYEQYF.